The 9 T cell receptor beta chains in this list originate from one sample, sequenced in a study of T cell responses to AZD1222 COVID-19 vaccine (TCRdb year 2021). The receptor library was made with the immunoSEQ multiplex PCR assay. TCRdb's version of the immuneACCESS table is confined to in-frame rearrangements and falls short of the full clone set. An unresolved V gene accounts for under half of the shortfall where checked; the remainder is of unknown origin. The sample records 120,000 or so clones, 85% to 95% of which are singletons. 4% to 6% of the sample is in the top ten clones. This specimen's time point label, per the study, means: about 28 days (+/-7) after the second vaccine dose. The specimen was peripheral blood, collected 28 days after the second AZD1222 dose. These receptors all come from an adult who received the AZD1222 COVID-19 vaccine.

J is TRBJ1-5 and V is TRBV4-2; D not certain. The V end lost 1 base, the J end lost 1 base, and 8 bases lay between the germline ends. In germline, CDR1 is LGHNA, CDR2 YNFKEQ. The CDR3 contains 15 residues. CDR3 sequence: CASSQGAQSNQPQHF. CDR3 DNA: TGTGCCAGCAGCCAAGGCGCGCAAAGCAATCAGCCCCAGCATTTT.

This clone was seen just once. The CDR3 nucleotides are TGCGCCAGCAGCTTGGGCGTCGGGGCTGAAGCTTTCTTT. Translation: CASSLGVGAEAFF. This rearrangement joins TRBV5-1 to TRBJ1-1; D unresolved. The germline V gene has CDR1 SGHRS and CDR2 YFSETQ. Trimming removed 0 bases at V and 6 bases at J, with 9 bases between. The CDR3 runs to 13 residues.

The chain uses TRBV5-4 and TRBJ2-5; D call uncertain. The V gene's germline CDR1 is SGHNT and CDR2 YYREEE (reference sequence). V dropped 0 bases and J dropped 5 bases, with 8 bases sitting between them. The CDR3 is 13 amino acids. The CDR3 loop is CASSLGNRETQYF. The CDR3 nucleotides read TGTGCCAGCAGCTTGGGAAACCGGGAGACCCAGTACTTC. Full variable domain (remainder filled in from reference TRBV5-4 and TRBJ2-5): ETGVTQSPTHLIKTRGQQVTLRCSSQSGHNTVSWYQQALGQGPQFIFQYYREEENGRGNFPPRFSGLQFPNYSSELNVNALELDDSALYLCASSLGNRETQYFGPGTRLLVL.

This clone was detected once. The chain is built from TRBV5-1 and TRBJ1-3; TRBD1 aligns across 8 bases. Per the germline V gene, CDR1 is SGHRS and CDR2 is YFSETQ. Trimming at V came to 0 bases and at J to 0 bases, leaving 5 bases not matched to a gene. This CDR3 is built from 17 residues. The CDR3 nucleotides read TGCGCCAGCAGCTTGGGCGCGGGACAGGCCTCTGGAAACACCATATATTTT. This gives the protein CASSLGAGQASGNTIYF. The full variable domain, rest sourced from reference TRBV5-1 and TRBJ1-3, is KAGVTQTPRYLIKTRGQQVTLSCSPISGHRSVSWYQQTPGQGLQFLFEYFSETQRNKGNFPGRFSGRQFSNSRSEMNVSTLELGDSALYLCASSLGAGQASGNTIYFGEGSWLTVV.

A few counts support this clone. The V gene is TRBV19, the J gene TRBJ1-2; 10 nucleotides align to TRBD1. The J segment lost 8 bases and the V segment lost 3 bases, leaving 9 bases of the junction unmatched. The CDR3 is 15 amino acids. CDR1 and CDR2 from the germline V gene are LNHDA and SQIVND (reference sequence). CDR3 sequence: CASSISGTGARGYTF. The CDR3 DNA is TGTGCCAGTAGTATTTCGGGGACAGGGGCTAGAGGCTACACCTTC.

The chain is built from TRBV11-3 and TRBJ2-2; D call uncertain. The CDR3 has 13 residues. Germline lookup yields CDR1 SGHNT and CDR2 YENEEA. The germline V and J ends were trimmed by 5 bases and 8 bases, with 12 bases remaining between them. CDR3 coding DNA: TGTGCCAGCAGCCCCCGCTGGGATGGGGAGCTGTTTTTT. Translated: CASSPRWDGELFF. Filled out from reference TRBV11-3 and TRBJ2-2, the complete variable domain reads EAGVVQSPRYKIIEKKQPVAFWCNPISGHNTLYWYLQNLGQGPELLIRYENEEAVDDSQLPKDRFSAERLKGVDSTLKIQPAELGDSAVYLCASSPRWDGELFFGEGSRLTVL.

CDR3 nucleotide sequence: TGTGCCTGGAGCATTATTGGGGGATCCAATGAGCAGTTCTTC. It translates to CAWSIIGGSNEQFF. The chain is built from TRBV30 and TRBJ2-1; D may correspond to TRBD1 or TRBD2 (5 bases each). This CDR3 has 14 amino acids. Germline V gives CDR1 GTSNPN, CDR2 SVGIG (reference sequence). V shed 3 bases and J shed 6 bases, with 15 bases lying between them.

The chain has TRBV12-3 or TRBV12-4 and TRBJ1-2, with D unresolved. CDR3 length: 12 residues. V lost 3 bases to trimming and J lost 2 bases, with 4 bases between them. The CDR3 sequence: CASSLSNYGYTF. Written as DNA, the CDR3 is TGTGCCAGCAGTTTGTCGAACTATGGCTACACCTTC.

The chain employs TRBV7-2 and TRBJ2-5; no clear D. This CDR3 comprises 15 residues. CDR1 is SGHTA, CDR2 FQGNSA, per germline. V was cut by 3 bases and J by 1 base, with 12 bases left in between. CDR3 sequence reads: CASSLQGLRQETQYF. As DNA, the CDR3 is TGTGCCAGCAGCTTGCAAGGGCTGCGCCAAGAGACCCAGTACTTC.